This T cell receptor (beta chain) was sequenced for a study of shared clonotypes between healthy human individuals. Whole-study results and caveats: The represented genetic and exposure-history diversity was limited by the small number of donors.

Tens of thousands of T cell genomes, or approximately 200 ng DNA, went into the sorted-subset replicate PCRs. Original methodology: Junction-only sequences without quality scores came from ImmunoSEQ, so filtering differed. Data came from immunoSEQ multiplex PCR; TCRdb stores just in-frame clones and leaves some out. V and J calls and clone size are those listed in that table; D and trimming were worked out from the DNA. The table has around 700,000 clones, approximately 75% seen once. The sample holds a few counts of this clone. Its antigen is as yet unknown. This CDR3 is 14 amino acids long. V shed 5 bases and J shed 6 bases, with 13 bases lying between them. From germline, CDR1 is LNHDA and CDR2 SQIVND (reference sequence).

The chain carries TRBV19 and TRBJ1-4, with D maybe TRBD1 (6 bases). The receptor was isolated from a woman in her twenties or thirties in good health. The sample consisted of memory CD4+ T cells sorted from blood. Documented subset: CD45RA-negative fraction. CDR3 DNA: TGTGCCAGTAGTTCACAGGGCGATCATGAAAAACTGTTTTTT. It encodes CASSSQGDHEKLFF.